This entry describes one T cell receptor beta chain. This sample stems from a study of radiotherapy plus CTLA-4 blockade in lung cancer. V was pared by 1 base and J by 2 bases, with 12 bases between. The CDR3 sequence is 15 residues long. Per germline, CDR1 SGHDN and CDR2 FVKESK. Measured with immunoSEQ multiplex PCR; TCRdb has only the in-frame clones, and not every one. There are 3,000 to 4,000 clones in the sample; 84% occur only once, and roughly 4.7% lies in the top ten. This receptor was taken from a human donor with non-small cell lung cancer that progressed on radiotherapy plus ipilimumab. The J gene is TRBJ2-7, the V gene TRBV14; D ambiguous. The sequencing here drew on tumor tissue, taken from a patient treated with radiotherapy plus ipilimumab. The CDR3 region has the DNA TGTGCCAGCAGCCAAGGGGTTGTCCTAACCTACGAGCAGTACTTC. This sequence encodes CASSQGVVLTYEQYF.